This T cell receptor beta chain was found in a study of shared clonotypes between healthy human individuals. Across the study: The plates for each donor numbered three CD4 naive, three CD4 memory, two CD8 naive and one CD8 memory. Study observations and caveats: Several donors shared around 5.1% of their naive CD4 clonotypes.

CD45RO-negative, CCR7-selected cells formed the naive CD8 fraction, which excluded terminally differentiated effector memory CD45RA+ cells. Adult donors, all healthy and HIV-negative, had no recent acute infections or vaccinations. The CDR3 spans 16 residues. V was pared by 0 bases and J by 4 bases, with 9 bases of the junction left unmatched. Looked up from germline, CDR1 is MGHRA and CDR2 is YSYEKL. For this clone: Its antigen remains unknown.

Repertoires were generated with immunoSEQ multiplex PCR, while TCRdb's copy carries only in-frame clones and drops some. The sample contains about 2 million clones, 85% to 95% of which appear only once. V gene TRBV4-1 combines with J gene TRBJ2-7; 7 bases line up with TRBD2. The specimen sequenced was naive CD8+ T cells sorted from blood. The receptor was derived from a young man in good health. CDR3 protein: CASSQDGGEGGYEQYF. In nucleotides, the CDR3 is TGCGCCAGCAGCCAAGATGGCGGGGAGGGTGGTTACGAGCAGTACTTC.